This T cell receptor (beta chain) appears in the sequencing data of a study of identical twins. One entry per CDR3 protein results from TCRdb running MiXCR on the 5' RACE reads. This table holds hundreds of thousands of distinct CDR3 sequences, over 15% found once. The CDR3 length is 13 residues. Trimming shortened V by 2 bases and J by 8 bases, and 12 bases separated the two germline ends. Germline V gives CDR1 MNHEY, CDR2 SVGAGI. This sample was shared with a second study, whose subject was T cells expressing NK-cell markers. That paper states: Researchers got TCR beta repertoires out of sorted CD3+CD56+NKG2C+, CD3+CD56+NKG2C- and CD3+CD56-NKG2C+ T cells. As a fraction of CD8+ T cells, dominant NKG2C+ clonotypes reached about 1.0-7.0% in more than five donors.

The chain combines TRBV6-5 with TRBJ1-1; D unclear. Sequenced sample: PBMCs. The clonotype comes from a woman younger than 35 in good health. CDR3 sequence reads: CASSYAGISEAFF. The CDR3 nucleotides are TGTGCCAGCAGTTACGCTGGAATCTCAGAAGCTTTCTTT.